Given below is one TCR beta chain in context. What it binds is not known. This entry is derived from a study of cytomegalovirus exposure and HLA in healthy donors. Regarding the study as a whole: Among TCR sequences, most were rare, though some public TCRs appeared in many donors.

These donors counted as nominally healthy when sampled, but unrecorded immune exposures were likely. Trimming pared 0 bases from V and 5 bases from J, leaving 8 bases between. Germline assignment: CDR1 LNHNV and CDR2 YYDKDF (reference sequence). The CDR3 has 15 residues. In the PCR, 60 Vbeta and 13 Jbeta primers were used. Measured with immunoSEQ multiplex PCR; TCRdb has only the in-frame clones, and not every one. The sample consists of 180,000 or so clones, approximately 80% of them appearing once. The TCR comes from a boy younger than 10 in good health and CMV-seronegative. Sequencing was performed on PBMCs. The chain combines TRBV15 with TRBJ1-6; D call uncertain. CDR3 DNA sequence: TGTGCCACCAGCAGAGACAGGAAACATAATTCACCCCTCCACTTT. Amino acid sequence: CATSRDRKHNSPLHF.